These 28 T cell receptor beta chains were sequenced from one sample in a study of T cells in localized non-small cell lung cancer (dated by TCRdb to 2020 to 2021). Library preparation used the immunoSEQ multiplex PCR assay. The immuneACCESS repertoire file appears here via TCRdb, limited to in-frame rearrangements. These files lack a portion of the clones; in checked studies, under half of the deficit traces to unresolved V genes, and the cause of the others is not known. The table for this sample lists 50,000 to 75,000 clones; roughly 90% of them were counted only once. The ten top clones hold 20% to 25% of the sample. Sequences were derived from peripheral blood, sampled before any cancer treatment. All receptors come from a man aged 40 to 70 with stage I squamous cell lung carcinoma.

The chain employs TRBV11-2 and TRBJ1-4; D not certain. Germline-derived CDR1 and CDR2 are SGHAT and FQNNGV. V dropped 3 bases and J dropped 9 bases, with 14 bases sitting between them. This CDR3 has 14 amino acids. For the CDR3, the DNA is TGTGCCAGCAGCTTCGGTTCCCGGCAGCAAAAACTGTTTTTT. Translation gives CASSFGSRQQKLFF.

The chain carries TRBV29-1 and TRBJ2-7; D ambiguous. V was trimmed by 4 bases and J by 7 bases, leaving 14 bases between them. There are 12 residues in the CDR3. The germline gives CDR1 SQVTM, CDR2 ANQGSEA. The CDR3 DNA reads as TGCAGCGTTGGTTTTCCAGCAGGTGAGCAGTACTTC. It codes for CSVGFPAGEQYF.

CDR3 sequence (DNA): TGTGCCACCATCTCCGGGACAGGGGCCTACACTGAAGCTTTCTTT. Protein sequence: CATISGTGAYTEAFF. The V call is TRBV19, the J call TRBJ1-1, with 10 bases fitting TRBD1. This CDR3 has 15 residues. With V trimmed by 10 bases and J by 3 bases, 11 bases remained unmatched. CDR1 is LNHDA, CDR2 SQIVND, per germline (reference sequence).

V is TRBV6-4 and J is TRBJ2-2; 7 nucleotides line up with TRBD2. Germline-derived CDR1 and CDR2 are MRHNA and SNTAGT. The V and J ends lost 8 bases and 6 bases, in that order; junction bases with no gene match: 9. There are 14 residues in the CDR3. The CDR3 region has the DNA TGTGCCAGCGGGAATGGACTAGTTGCCGGGGAGCTGTTTTTT. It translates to CASGNGLVAGELFF.

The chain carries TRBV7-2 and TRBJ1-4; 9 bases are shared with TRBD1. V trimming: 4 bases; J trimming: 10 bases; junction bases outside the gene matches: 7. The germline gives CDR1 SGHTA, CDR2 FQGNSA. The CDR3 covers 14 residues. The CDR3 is CASSSGTGIRKLFF. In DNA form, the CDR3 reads TGTGCCAGCAGCTCCGGGACAGGGATCAGAAAACTGTTTTTT.

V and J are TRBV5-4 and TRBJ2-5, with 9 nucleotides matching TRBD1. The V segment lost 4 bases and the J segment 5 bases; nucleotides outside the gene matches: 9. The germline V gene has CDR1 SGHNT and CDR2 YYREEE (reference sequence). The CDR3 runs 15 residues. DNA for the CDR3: TGTGCCAGCAGCCCGCGCGCGACAGGGGGGGAGACCCAGTACTTC. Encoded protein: CASSPRATGGETQYF.

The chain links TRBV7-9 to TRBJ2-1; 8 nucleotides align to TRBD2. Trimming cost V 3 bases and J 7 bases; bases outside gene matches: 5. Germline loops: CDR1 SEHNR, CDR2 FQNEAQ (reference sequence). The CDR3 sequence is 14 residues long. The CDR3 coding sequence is TGTGCCAGCAGCTTCCAGCGGGAGATGAATGAGCAGTTCTTC. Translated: CASSFQREMNEQFF.

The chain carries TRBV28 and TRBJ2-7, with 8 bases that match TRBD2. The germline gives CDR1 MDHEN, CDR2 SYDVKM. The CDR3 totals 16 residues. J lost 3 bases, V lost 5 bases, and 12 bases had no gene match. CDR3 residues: CASSASIAGHHYEQYF. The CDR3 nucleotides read TGTGCCAGCAGTGCCTCTATAGCGGGGCATCACTACGAGCAGTACTTC.

In DNA, the CDR3 is TGTGCCAGCAGTTTCGGCCCGAACACTGAAGCTTTCTTT. It is translated as CASSFGPNTEAFF. J is TRBJ1-1 and V is TRBV27, with D unresolved. CDR1 is MNHEY, CDR2 SMNVEV, per germline (reference sequence). Trimming took 3 bases from V and 1 from J, leaving 6 bases between them. The CDR3 length is 13 residues.

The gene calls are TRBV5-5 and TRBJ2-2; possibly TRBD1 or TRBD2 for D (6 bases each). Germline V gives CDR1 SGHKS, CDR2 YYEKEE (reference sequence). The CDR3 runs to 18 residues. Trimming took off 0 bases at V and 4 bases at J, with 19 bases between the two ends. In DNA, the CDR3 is TGTGCCAGCAGCTTGGCCCGGGGGCAGGGGAAAGGCACCGGGGAGCTGTTTTTT. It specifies CASSLARGQGKGTGELFF.

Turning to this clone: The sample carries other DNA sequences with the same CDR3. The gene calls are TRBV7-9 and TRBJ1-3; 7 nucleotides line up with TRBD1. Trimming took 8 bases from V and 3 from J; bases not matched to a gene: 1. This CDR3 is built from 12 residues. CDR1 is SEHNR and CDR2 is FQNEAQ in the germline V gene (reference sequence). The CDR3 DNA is TGTGCCAGCGGGACAGTTGGAAACACCATATATTTT. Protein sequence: CASGTVGNTIYF.

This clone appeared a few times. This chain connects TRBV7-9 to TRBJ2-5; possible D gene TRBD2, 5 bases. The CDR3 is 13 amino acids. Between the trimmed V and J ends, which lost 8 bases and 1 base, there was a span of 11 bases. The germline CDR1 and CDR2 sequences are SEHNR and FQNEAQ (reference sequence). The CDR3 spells CASGEGPQETQYF. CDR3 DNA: TGTGCCAGCGGCGAGGGCCCCCAAGAGACCCAGTACTTC.

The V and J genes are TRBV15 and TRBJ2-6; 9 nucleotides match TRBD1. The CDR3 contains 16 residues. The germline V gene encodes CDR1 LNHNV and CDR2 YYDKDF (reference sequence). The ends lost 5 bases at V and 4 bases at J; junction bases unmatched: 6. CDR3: CATSWDRVEGANVLTF. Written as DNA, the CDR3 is TGTGCCACCAGCTGGGACAGGGTGGAAGGGGCCAACGTCCTGACTTTC.

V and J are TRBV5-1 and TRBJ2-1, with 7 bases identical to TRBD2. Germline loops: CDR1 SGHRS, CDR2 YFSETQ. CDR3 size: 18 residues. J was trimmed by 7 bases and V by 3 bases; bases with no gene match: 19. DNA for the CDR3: TGCGCCAGCAGCTGGCCGAGAGGACGGGAGGCCGGGAGGAATGAGCAGTTCTTC. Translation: CASSWPRGREAGRNEQFF.

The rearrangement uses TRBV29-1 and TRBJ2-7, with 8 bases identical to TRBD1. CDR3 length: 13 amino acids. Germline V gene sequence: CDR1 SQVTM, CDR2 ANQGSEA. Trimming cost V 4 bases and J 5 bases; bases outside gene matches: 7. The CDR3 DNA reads TGCAGCGTTGCGATGACAGGGGCGGACGAGCAGTACTTC. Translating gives CSVAMTGADEQYF.

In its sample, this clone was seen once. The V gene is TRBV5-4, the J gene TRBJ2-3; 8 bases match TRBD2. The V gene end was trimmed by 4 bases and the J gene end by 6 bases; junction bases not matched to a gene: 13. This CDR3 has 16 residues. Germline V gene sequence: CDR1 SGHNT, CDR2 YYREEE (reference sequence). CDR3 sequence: CASSPGTSRSRDTQYF. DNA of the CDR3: TGTGCCAGCAGCCCCGGGACTAGTCGCAGTCGGGATACGCAGTATTTT. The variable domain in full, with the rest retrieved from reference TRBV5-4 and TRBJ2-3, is ETGVTQSPTHLIKTRGQQVTLRCSSQSGHNTVSWYQQALGQGPQFIFQYYREEENGRGNFPPRFSGLQFPNYSSELNVNALELDDSALYLCASSPGTSRSRDTQYFGPGTRLTVL.

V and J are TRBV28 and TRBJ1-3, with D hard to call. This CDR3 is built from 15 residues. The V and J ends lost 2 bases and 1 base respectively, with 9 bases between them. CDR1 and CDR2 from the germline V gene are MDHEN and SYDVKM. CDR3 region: CASSLLVRSGNTIYF. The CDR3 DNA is TGTGCCAGCAGTTTACTGGTCAGATCTGGAAACACCATATATTTT.

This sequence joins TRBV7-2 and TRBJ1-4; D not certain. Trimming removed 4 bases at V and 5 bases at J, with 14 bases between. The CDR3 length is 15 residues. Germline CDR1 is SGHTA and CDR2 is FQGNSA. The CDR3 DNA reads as TGTGCCAGCAGCTCGCTCGGACCGAGCAATGAAAAACTGTTTTTT. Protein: CASSSLGPSNEKLFF. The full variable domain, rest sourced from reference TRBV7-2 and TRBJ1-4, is GAGVSQSPSNKVTEKGKDVELRCDPISGHTALYWYRQSLGQGLEFLIYFQGNSAPDKSGLPSDRFSAERTGGSVSTLTIQRTQQEDSAVYLCASSSLGPSNEKLFFGSGTQLSVL.

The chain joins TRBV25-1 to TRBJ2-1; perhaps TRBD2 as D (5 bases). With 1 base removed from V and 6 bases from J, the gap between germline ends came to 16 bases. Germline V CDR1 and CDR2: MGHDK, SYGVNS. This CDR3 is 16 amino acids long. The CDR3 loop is CASSELGEGRGNEQFF. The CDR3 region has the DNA TGTGCCAGCAGTGAATTAGGAGAGGGCCGCGGCAATGAGCAGTTCTTC.

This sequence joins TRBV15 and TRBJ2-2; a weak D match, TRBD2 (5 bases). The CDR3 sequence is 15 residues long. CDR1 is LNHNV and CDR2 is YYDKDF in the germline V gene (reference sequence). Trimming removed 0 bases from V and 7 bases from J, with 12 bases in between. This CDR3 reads CATSRDPGVGGELFF. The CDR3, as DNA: TGTGCCACCAGCAGAGATCCCGGGGTGGGCGGGGAGCTGTTTTTT.

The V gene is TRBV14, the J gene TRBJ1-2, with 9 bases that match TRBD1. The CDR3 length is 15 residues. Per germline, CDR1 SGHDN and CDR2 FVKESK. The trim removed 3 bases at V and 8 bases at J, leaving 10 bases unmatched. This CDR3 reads CASSQRDRVIGGYTF. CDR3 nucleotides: TGTGCCAGCAGCCAGCGGGACAGGGTGATTGGAGGCTACACCTTC.

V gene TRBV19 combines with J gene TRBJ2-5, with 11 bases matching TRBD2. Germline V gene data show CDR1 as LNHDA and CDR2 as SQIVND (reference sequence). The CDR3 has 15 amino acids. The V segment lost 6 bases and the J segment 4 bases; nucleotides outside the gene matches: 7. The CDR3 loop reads CASSTLAGVRETQYF. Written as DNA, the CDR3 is TGTGCCAGTAGCACACTAGCGGGAGTGCGAGAGACCCAGTACTTC. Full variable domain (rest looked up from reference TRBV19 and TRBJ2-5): DGGITQSPKYLFRKEGQNVTLSCEQNLNHDAMYWYRQDPGQGLRLIYYSQIVNDFQKGDIAEGYSVSREKKESFPLTVTSAQKNPTAFYLCASSTLAGVRETQYFGPGTRLLVL.

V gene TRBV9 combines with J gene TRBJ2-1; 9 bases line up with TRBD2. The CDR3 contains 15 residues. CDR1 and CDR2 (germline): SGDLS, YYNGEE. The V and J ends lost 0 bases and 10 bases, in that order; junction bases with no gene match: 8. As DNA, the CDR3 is TGTGCCAGCAGCGTAGGGACTAGCGCCTCTCTCGAGCAGTTCTTC. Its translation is CASSVGTSASLEQFF.

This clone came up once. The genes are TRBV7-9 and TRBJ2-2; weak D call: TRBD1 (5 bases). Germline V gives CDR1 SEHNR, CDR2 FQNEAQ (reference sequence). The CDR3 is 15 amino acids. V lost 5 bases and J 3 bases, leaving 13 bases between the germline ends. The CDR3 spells CASSPRQTHTGELFF. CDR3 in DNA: TGTGCCAGCAGCCCGCGACAGACCCACACCGGGGAGCTGTTTTTT.

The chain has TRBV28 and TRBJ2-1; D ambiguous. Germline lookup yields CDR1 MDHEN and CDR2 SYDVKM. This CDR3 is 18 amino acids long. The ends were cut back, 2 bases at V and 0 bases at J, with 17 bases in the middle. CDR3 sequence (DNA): TGTGCCAGCAGTTTACCCCTCCTGCGGCGAAGCTCCTACAATGAGCAGTTCTTC. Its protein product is CASSLPLLRRSSYNEQFF.

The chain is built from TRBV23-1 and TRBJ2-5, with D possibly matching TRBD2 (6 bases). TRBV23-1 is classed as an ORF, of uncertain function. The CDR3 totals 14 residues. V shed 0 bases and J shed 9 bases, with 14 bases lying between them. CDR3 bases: TGCGCCAGCAGTCAATCGGACCGGGAGCGGTCCCAGTACTTC. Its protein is CASSQSDRERSQYF.

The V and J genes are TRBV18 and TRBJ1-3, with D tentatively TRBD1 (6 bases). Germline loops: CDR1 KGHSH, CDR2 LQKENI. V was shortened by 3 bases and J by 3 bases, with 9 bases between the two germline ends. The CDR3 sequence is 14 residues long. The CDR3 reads CASSPGGHGNTIYF. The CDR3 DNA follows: TGTGCCAGCTCACCCGGGGGGCATGGAAACACCATATATTTT.

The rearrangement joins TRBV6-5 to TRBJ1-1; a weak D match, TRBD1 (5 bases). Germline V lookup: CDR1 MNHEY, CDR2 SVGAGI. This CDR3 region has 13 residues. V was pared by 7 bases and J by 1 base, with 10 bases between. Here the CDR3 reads CASTPGRNTEAFF. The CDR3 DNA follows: TGTGCCAGCACTCCGGGACGGAACACTGAAGCTTTCTTT.